A single sample is the source of the 25 T cell receptor beta chains below, sequenced in a study of blood T cell repertoires in COVID-19. Clones were sequenced by immunoSEQ multiplex PCR, and TCRdb holds only the in-frame ones, with some missing. This table has 150,000 to 200,000 clones, roughly three quarters appearing once. The sequencing input was peripheral blood. These receptors were obtained from a man aged 55-75 years with active or convalescent COVID-19.

CDR3 in amino acids: CAISDLDRGIEAFF. DNA for the CDR3: TGTGCCATCAGTGATTTGGACAGGGGCATTGAAGCTTTCTTT. V and J are TRBV10-3 and TRBJ1-1; 9 bases are a match to TRBD1. With 3 bases clipped from V and 7 bases from J, the junction kept 6 bases outside the gene matches. Germline V lookup: CDR1 ENHRY, CDR2 SYGVKD. The CDR3 is made up of 14 amino acids.

This clone was recorded a few times. The chain combines TRBV19 with TRBJ1-1; TRBD1 might be the D (6 bases). CDR1 LNHDA and CDR2 SQIVND come from the germline V gene (reference sequence). V was cut by 4 bases and J by 1 base, with 10 bases left in between. The CDR3 consists of 14 residues. The CDR3 DNA follows: TGTGCCAGTAGTAAACCGGACAGGAACACTGAAGCTTTCTTT. Its translation: CASSKPDRNTEAFF.

The rearrangement links TRBV30 to TRBJ1-1; possibly TRBD1 for D (5 bases). V was pared by 2 bases and J by 0 bases, with 13 bases between. Germline values: CDR1 GTSNPN, CDR2 SVGIG (reference sequence). The CDR3 consists of 15 residues. The CDR3 is CAWSPGGGVNTEAFF. DNA for the CDR3: TGTGCCTGGAGTCCCGGGGGAGGGGTGAACACTGAAGCTTTCTTT.

The chain is built from TRBV27 and TRBJ2-1; TRBD1 might be the D (5 bases). Germline lookup yields CDR1 MNHEY and CDR2 SMNVEV (reference sequence). This CDR3 is built from 13 residues. The V end lost 2 bases, the J end lost 14 bases, and 16 bases lay between the germline ends. The CDR3 here is CASSLRSGIREFF. The DNA of the CDR3 is TGTGCCAGCAGTTTAAGATCAGGGATTCGAGAGTTCTTC.

V and J are TRBV18 and TRBJ2-7, with TRBD1 matching 7 bases. This CDR3 comprises 13 residues. The V segment lost 2 bases and the J segment 6 bases; nucleotides outside the gene matches: 4. The germline gives CDR1 KGHSH, CDR2 LQKENI. This chain's CDR3 is CASSPETGSEQYF. DNA of the CDR3: TGTGCCAGCTCACCAGAGACAGGGAGCGAGCAGTACTTC.

V gene TRBV18 combines with J gene TRBJ2-5, with 9 bases fitting TRBD1. Looked up from germline, CDR1 is KGHSH and CDR2 is LQKENI. The CDR3 sequence is 16 residues long. J lost 2 bases, V lost 3 bases, and 7 bases had no gene match. CDR3 nucleotides: TGTGCCAGCTCACCGCGGACAGGGGATAAGCAAGAGACCCAGTACTTC. Translated: CASSPRTGDKQETQYF.

This clone was counted only a few times. This chain links TRBV2 with TRBJ1-6; D unclear. The CDR3 has 12 residues. V was shortened by 7 bases and J by 5 bases, with 6 bases between the two germline ends. The germline V gene encodes CDR1 SNHLY and CDR2 FYNNEI. This CDR3 is CASTGNNSPLHF. The CDR3, as DNA: TGTGCCAGCACGGGAAATAATTCACCCCTCCACTTT. Variable domain in full (rest from reference TRBV2 and TRBJ1-6): EPEVTQTPSHQVTQMGQEVILRCVPISNHLYFYWYRQILGQKVEFLVSFYNNEISEKSEIFDDQFSVERPDGSNFTLKIRSTKLEDSAMYFCASTGNNSPLHFGNGTRLTVT.

The rearrangement links TRBV7-9 to TRBJ2-5; 11 positions match TRBD2. In germline, CDR1 is SEHNR, CDR2 FQNEAQ (reference sequence). The V and J ends lost 3 bases and 4 bases, in that order; junction bases with no gene match: 7. The CDR3 has 16 residues. CDR3 region: CASSFQLAGVGETQYF. The CDR3 nucleotides read TGTGCCAGCAGCTTCCAACTAGCGGGAGTGGGAGAGACCCAGTACTTC.

The chain has TRBV7-2 and TRBJ2-3; D is unresolved. CDR3 length equals 15 residues. Trimming pared 5 bases from V and 4 bases from J, leaving 16 bases between. Germline CDR1 SGHTA, CDR2 FQGNSA. The CDR3 DNA is TGTGCCAGCAGCCCTTACACCATCTTGGCAGATACGCAGTATTTT. The encoded protein is CASSPYTILADTQYF. Full variable domain (remainder filled in from reference TRBV7-2 and TRBJ2-3): GAGVSQSPSNKVTEKGKDVELRCDPISGHTALYWYRQSLGQGLEFLIYFQGNSAPDKSGLPSDRFSAERTGGSVSTLTIQRTQQEDSAVYLCASSPYTILADTQYFGPGTRLTVL.

This rearrangement joins TRBV11-3 to TRBJ2-5, with D possibly matching TRBD2 (6 bases). The CDR3 is made up of 15 amino acids. CDR1 SGHNT and CDR2 YENEEA come from the germline V gene. Deletions cut 4 bases from V and 6 bases from J, with 18 bases between. CDR3 coding DNA: TGTGCCAGCAGCTCAAACGGGACGGGGAGGCAGACCCAGTACTTC. Translating it yields CASSSNGTGRQTQYF.

This chain connects TRBV5-1 to TRBJ1-1; 10 bases match TRBD1. CDR3 size: 18 residues. Germline lookup yields CDR1 SGHRS and CDR2 YFSETQ. The ends lost 3 bases at V and 0 bases at J; junction bases unmatched: 11. The CDR3 DNA reads TGCGCCAGCAGCTCTTACCCACCGGGACAGGGGTTGAACACTGAAGCTTTCTTT. It is translated as CASSSYPPGQGLNTEAFF.

In this sample, this clone turned up a few times. The CDR3 loop is CASSPQPGTGTQYF. In nucleotides, the CDR3 is TGCGCCAGCAGCCCCCAACCCGGGACAGGGACGCAGTATTTT. The J gene is TRBJ2-3, the V gene TRBV4-3; 9 bases fit TRBD1. Trimming cost V 4 bases and J 9 bases; bases outside gene matches: 8. Germline V lookup: CDR1 LGHNA, CDR2 YSLEER. This CDR3 is 14 amino acids long.

This chain links TRBV5-5 with TRBJ1-6, with D maybe TRBD1 (5 bases). Between the trimmed V and J ends, which lost 2 bases and 6 bases, there was a span of 15 bases. Per germline, CDR1 SGHKS and CDR2 YYEKEE (reference sequence). The CDR3 totals 16 residues. The CDR3 bases are TGTGCCAGCAGCTTACAGTCCCGCGGGGGTAATTCACCCCTCCACTTT. Translated: CASSLQSRGGNSPLHF. The variable domain in full, with the rest retrieved from reference TRBV5-5 and TRBJ1-6, is DAGVTQSPTHLIKTRGQQVTLRCSPISGHKSVSWYQQVLGQGPQFIFQYYEKEERGRGNFPDRFSARQFPNYSSELNVNALLLGDSALYLCASSLQSRGGNSPLHFGNGTRLTVT.

This clone was counted only a few times. The V and J genes are TRBV29-1 and TRBJ1-2; the match to TRBD1 covers 8 bases. The CDR3 is 11 amino acids. J lost 8 bases, V lost 2 bases, and 1 base had no gene match. Looked up from germline, CDR1 is SQVTM and CDR2 is ANQGSEA. CDR3 amino acids: CSVETGGGYTF. DNA for the CDR3: TGCAGCGTTGAAACAGGGGGAGGCTACACCTTC.

The chain combines TRBV28 with TRBJ2-5; no firm D call. This CDR3 spans 13 amino acids. Trimming cost V 5 bases and J 1 base, with 8 bases left between them. Germline-derived CDR1 and CDR2 are MDHEN and SYDVKM. The CDR3 loop reads CASSIGGQETQYF. The CDR3 DNA follows: TGTGCCAGCAGTATTGGCGGCCAAGAGACCCAGTACTTC.

In its sample, this clone was seen a few times. The CDR3 loop reads CASSPGGNQPQHF. The CDR3 DNA is TGTGCCAGCAGCCCCGGGGGCAATCAGCCCCAGCATTTT. This rearrangement joins TRBV11-2 to TRBJ1-5; D not resolved. Germline loops: CDR1 SGHAT, CDR2 FQNNGV. V lost 5 bases, J lost 2 bases, and 7 bases lay in between. The CDR3 runs to 13 residues.

The chain links TRBV5-6 to TRBJ2-2; 9 bases fit TRBD1. This CDR3 spans 17 amino acids. V shed 0 bases and J 6 bases; nucleotides not matched to a gene: 9. In germline, CDR1 is SGHDT, CDR2 YYEEEE. CDR3 in amino acids: CASSLGLGQGTSGELFF. In DNA form, the CDR3 reads TGTGCCAGCAGCTTGGGGTTGGGACAGGGTACGTCCGGGGAGCTGTTTTTT.

This sequence joins TRBV24-1 and TRBJ1-5; no firm D call. Germline CDR1 reads KGHDR; CDR2 reads SFDVKD. The CDR3 spans 12 residues. Trimming shortened V by 4 bases and J by 4 bases, and 4 bases separated the two germline ends. The CDR3 bases are TGTGCCACCAGTGACCCTAATCAGCCCCAGCATTTT. Translating it yields CATSDPNQPQHF.

The chain carries TRBV7-9 and TRBJ2-5; D is unresolved. Trimming left V 0 bases short and J 4 bases short, with 9 bases between. CDR1 and CDR2 from the germline V gene are SEHNR and FQNEAQ (reference sequence). The CDR3 spans 14 residues. The CDR3 protein is CASSLAPGLETQYF. The CDR3 region has the DNA TGTGCCAGCAGCTTAGCCCCCGGGTTAGAGACCCAGTACTTC.

The rearrangement uses TRBV2 and TRBJ1-4; 10 bases agree with TRBD1. CDR3 length equals 14 residues. Germline V lookup: CDR1 SNHLY, CDR2 FYNNEI. J was trimmed by 8 bases and V by 7 bases; bases with no gene match: 7. CDR3 coding DNA: TGTGCCAGCATTAGGGACAGGGGATGGGAAAAACTGTTTTTT. Translation: CASIRDRGWEKLFF.

This clone appeared a few times. The rearrangement uses TRBV5-4 and TRBJ2-1; possible D gene TRBD2, 6 bases. CDR3 length: 16 amino acids. Germline V lookup: CDR1 SGHNT, CDR2 YYREEE (reference sequence). V was cut by 0 bases and J by 5 bases, with 15 bases left in between. CDR3 sequence reads: CASSLGGRRLDNEQFF. CDR3 in DNA: TGTGCCAGCAGCTTGGGAGGGAGGCGTCTTGACAATGAGCAGTTCTTC.

The chain employs TRBV10-3 and TRBJ2-7; 10 bases are shared with TRBD1. Unmatched junction bases numbered 6, after V lost 0 bases and J lost 7 bases. CDR1 and CDR2 (germline): ENHRY, SYGVKD. The CDR3 is 15 residues long. Written as DNA, the CDR3 is TGTGCCATCAGTGAGTCCGGGACAGGGGCAGGGGAGCAGTACTTC. This sequence encodes CAISESGTGAGEQYF.

The J gene is TRBJ2-7, the V gene TRBV4-2; 8 bases map to TRBD2. The germline V gene encodes CDR1 LGHNA and CDR2 YNFKEQ. The junction had 10 bases not matched to a gene; V was cut back by 5 bases and J by 4 bases. This CDR3 spans 15 amino acids. The chain's CDR3 is CASSYSAGADYEQYF. As DNA, the CDR3 is TGTGCCAGCAGCTACTCAGCGGGAGCGGATTACGAGCAGTACTTC.

V is TRBV30 and J is TRBJ2-5; D gene ambiguous. Germline CDR1 reads GTSNPN; CDR2 reads SVGIG (reference sequence). V lost 1 base, J lost 4 bases, and 7 bases lay in between. This CDR3 is 12 amino acids long. CDR3 amino acids: CAWSAPSETQYF. The CDR3 DNA is TGTGCCTGGAGTGCCCCGTCAGAGACCCAGTACTTC. Supplemented by reference TRBV30 and TRBJ2-5, the full variable domain reads SQTIHQWPATLVQPVGSPLSLECTVEGTSNPNLYWYRQAAGRGLQLLFYSVGIGQISSEVPQNLSASRPQDRQFILSSKKLLLSDSGFYLCAWSAPSETQYFGPGTRLLVL.

This chain connects TRBV6-5 to TRBJ2-6; weak D call: TRBD1 (5 bases). Germline V CDR1 and CDR2: MNHEY, SVGAGI. The CDR3 extends over 15 amino acids. With 4 bases removed from V and 1 base from J, the gap between germline ends came to 8 bases. The CDR3 loop reads CASSFAGSGANVLTF. The CDR3 DNA sequence: TGTGCCAGCAGTTTCGCAGGGTCTGGGGCCAACGTCCTGACTTTC.